This is a list of T cell receptor beta chains from one sample in a study of cytomegalovirus exposure and HLA in healthy donors. TCRdb's copy holds only in-frame clones and misses some; the assay was immunoSEQ multiplex PCR. The table lists around 160,000 clones, 80% to 90% of them singletons. The material sequenced was PBMCs. Every receptor here comes from a man aged 18-30 years in good health and CMV-seropositive. Both conserved end residues are part of each CDR3. The D gene is left open where the match is weak. The size field is filled for only some rows; it gives once, few, many or a size class.

>TRBJ2-7|.|.|TRBV19
CASSPDRSGEQYF
TGTGCCAGTAGTCCCGACAGATCTGGCGAGCAGTACTTC
>TRBJ1-4|.|.|TRBV6-5
CASSLTGMELFF
TGTGCCAGCAGTCTCACAGGGATGGAACTGTTTTTT
>TRBJ2-7|.|.|TRBV30
CAWSVGAGGNYEQYF
TGTGCCTGGAGTGTAGGGGCAGGCGGTAACTACGAGCAGTACTTC
>TRBJ2-7|.|.|TRBV30
CAWSTGGVYEQYF
TGTGCCTGGAGTACGGGCGGGGTCTACGAGCAGTACTTC
>TRBJ1-2|.|TRBD1|TRBV7-6
CASSSGQNNYGYTF
TGTGCCAGCAGCTCGGGACAGAATAACTATGGCTACACCTTC
>TRBJ2-3|.|TRBD2|TRBV7-9
CASSPSGGATDTQYF
TGTGCCAGCAGCCCTAGCGGGGGGGCCACAGATACGCAGTATTTT
>TRBJ2-1|.|TRBD2|TRBV5-6
CASSQGTSGGADFLF
TGTGCCAGCAGCCAGGGGACTAGCGGGGGGGCCGATTTCCTCTTC
>TRBJ2-7|.|TRBD1|TRBV2
CASSPDRYSYEQYF
TGTGCCAGCAGTCCGGACAGGTATTCCTACGAGCAGTACTTC
>TRBJ1-4|.|.|TRBV25-1
CASSEYLGADEKLFF
TGTGCCAGCAGTGAATATTTAGGGGCTGATGAAAAACTGTTTTTT
>TRBJ1-1|.|.|TRBV6-5
CASGRLSGGTEAFF
TGTGCCAGCGGTCGACTGTCGGGGGGCACTGAAGCTTTCTTT
>TRBJ2-7|.|TRBD1|TRBV9
CASSNRDSLYEQYF
TGTGCCAGCAGCAACCGGGACAGCCTATACGAGCAGTACTTC
>TRBJ2-3|.|.|TRBV19
CASSISSRGIDTQYF
TGTGCCAGTAGTATCTCTAGCCGAGGGATCGATACGCAGTATTTT
>TRBJ1-2|once|.|TRBV7-2
CASRRQAGGGTNYGYTF
TGTGCCAGCCGCCGACAGGCGGGTGGTGGGACTAACTATGGCTACACCTTC
>TRBJ1-1|few|.|TRBV30
CAWISRGTEAFF
TGTGCCTGGATTTCAAGGGGCACTGAAGCTTTCTTT
>TRBJ2-5|once|TRBD2|TRBV18
CASSVRRGGNQETQYF
TGTGCCAGCTCAGTGCGACGCGGGGGGAACCAAGAGACCCAGTACTTC
>TRBJ2-1|.|TRBD2|TRBV7-2
CASSFSGGSYNEQFF
TGTGCCAGCAGCTTCTCCGGGGGGTCCTACAATGAGCAGTTCTTC
>TRBJ1-3|.|.|TRBV4-1
CASSSRGSGGNTIYF
TGCGCCAGCAGCTCTCGGGGATCTGGCGGAAACACCATATATTTT
>TRBJ1-6|.|.|TRBV7-2
CASSFDFFRQTNNSPLHF
TGTGCCAGCAGCTTTGATTTTTTTAGACAGACAAACAATTCACCCCTCCACTTT
>TRBJ2-7|.|.|TRBV29-1
CSVLDSQAEQYF
TGCAGCGTTCTGGACAGCCAGGCTGAGCAGTACTTC
>TRBJ1-2|.|TRBD1|TRBV4-2
CASSQDGTAVDYGYTF
TGTGCCAGCAGCCAAGATGGGACAGCCGTGGACTATGGCTACACCTTC
>TRBJ2-3|.|TRBD2|TRBV6-4
CASSDGTSGGDTQYF
TGTGCCAGCAGTGACGGGACTAGCGGGGGAGATACGCAGTATTTT
>TRBJ2-2|.|TRBD2|TRBV5-1
CASTTSGGATGELFF
TGCGCCAGCACCACTAGCGGGGGGGCAACGGGGGAGCTGTTTTTT
>TRBJ1-4|.|.|TRBV5-5
CASSIPRSANEKLFF
TGTGCCAGCAGCATTCCTAGGTCAGCTAATGAAAAACTGTTTTTT
>TRBJ2-7|few|.|TRBV7-9
CASSPVSYEQYF
TGTGCCAGCAGCCCAGTATCCTACGAGCAGTACTTC
>TRBJ1-4|.|.|TRBV29-1
CSVEDTGGEEKLFF
TGCAGCGTTGAAGATACGGGGGGTGAGGAAAAACTGTTTTTT